Listed here are 5 T cell receptor beta chains from one sample, sequenced in a study of shared clonotypes between healthy human individuals. Some clones are missing from TCRdb's copy, which holds only in-frame ones; the method was immunoSEQ multiplex PCR. The data hold some 2,000,000 clones, with 90% to 97% observed a single time. Material: naive CD4+ T cells sorted from blood. Documented subset: CD45RA+ positively selected. The receptors shown here come from a man aged 18 to 30 in good health.

V and J are TRBV6-1 and TRBJ2-7; tentative D call: TRBD1 (5 bases). Trimming took off 4 bases at V and 1 base at J, with 20 bases between the two ends. Germline V lookup: CDR1 MNHNS, CDR2 SASEGT. The CDR3 extends over 17 amino acids. The CDR3 DNA is TGTGCCAGCAGTGCCCCTTGGACACGACCTCTTTCCTACGAGCAGTACTTC. As protein: CASSAPWTRPLSYEQYF.

The V gene is TRBV2, the J gene TRBJ2-7, with 7 bases that match TRBD1. This CDR3 is 14 amino acids long. Germline assignment: CDR1 SNHLY and CDR2 FYNNEI. Losses at the gene ends were 6 bases for V and 1 base for J; bases not matched to a gene: 6. The CDR3 DNA sequence: TGTGCCAGCAGGGATACGGGACAGTCCTACGAGCAGTACTTC. The encoded protein is CASRDTGQSYEQYF.

CDR3 residues: CASSLNPNTGELFF. CDR3 DNA: TGTGCCAGCAGTTTGAACCCGAACACCGGGGAGCTGTTTTTT. The chain is built from TRBV28 and TRBJ2-2; D uncertain. Trimming cost V 3 bases and J 0 bases, with 5 bases left between them. This CDR3 contains 14 residues. The germline CDR1 and CDR2 sequences are MDHEN and SYDVKM.

The chain uses TRBV2 and TRBJ1-2, with TRBD1 matching over 11 bases. The CDR3 loop spans 14 amino acids. With V trimmed by 7 bases and J by 3 bases, 4 bases remained unmatched. CDR1 is SNHLY and CDR2 is FYNNEI in the germline V gene. The CDR3 sequence is CASTGTGGDYGYTF. CDR3 nucleotide sequence: TGTGCCAGCACCGGGACAGGGGGGGACTATGGCTACACCTTC.

The chain couples TRBV6-6 to TRBJ1-4; D is uncertain. There are 12 residues in the CDR3. The germline gives CDR1 MNHNY, CDR2 SVGAGI (reference sequence). Trimming took off 5 bases at V and 8 bases at J, with 9 bases between the two ends. The CDR3 sequence: CASSLTLEKLFF. In nucleotides, the CDR3 is TGTGCCAGCAGTCTGACGCTAGAAAAACTGTTTTTT.